Sequencing of this TCR beta chain was carried out in a study of blood T cell repertoires in COVID-19 (dated by TCRdb to about 2020). Study-wide context: Samples from collaborators originated in the United States, Italy and Spain and spanned both the acute and convalescent phases of COVID-19. A de-identified subject ID, COVID-19 status, age in years and sex were almost always included in the sample metadata. The material from the prospective study consisted of cDNA or gDNA derived from T cells, B-cell-depleted T cells, or PBMCs. Where HLA class I and class II types were available, the types were taken from metadata supplied by the sample provider, not from assay-based typing. Deeply sampled blood TCRbeta repertoires from subjects exposed to, actively infected with, or recovered from COVID-19 were included in the dataset. The samples were drawn from two sources: the first 160 participants of the ongoing ImmuneRACE study, and 1,254 subjects contributed by 6 global collaborators. The repertoires were released in a freely available public database meant as a resource for research on the immune response to SARS-CoV-2.

Note on this clone: This receptor's antigen is unknown. Base qualities were left out, and no much larger clone turns up one base away.

On the study overall, not on this receptor specifically: Clinical and demographic metadata were provided uncurated, with the amount varying by source and participant.

Each collaborating institution followed its own protocols to collect whole blood in K2EDTA tubes. Collaborator samples were shipped for TCRbeta analysis as frozen whole blood, isolated PBMCs, or DNA extracted from either sample type. TCRbeta CDR3 regions were amplified from genomic DNA using the immunoSEQ Assay, a bias-controlled multiplex PCR. Under the source paper's analysis protocol: Within the assay, amplification of reference gene primers was used to estimate how many nucleated cells each sample contained. To quantify the absolute abundance of each unique TCRbeta CDR3 rearrangement, sequence reads were collapsed and filtered. For each sample, productive Simpson clonality was calculated by taking the square root of Simpson's diversity index across productive rearrangements. In TCRdb, the immuneACCESS table is reduced to in-frame sequences with V and J assigned. These tables do not hold every clone; where another copy was compared, an unresolved V gene accounts for under half, and the others remain unexplained. V and J calls and clone size are copied from that table; D and trimming were computed from the DNA. The sample records roughly 67,000 clones, roughly 71% of which are singletons. Of the sample, over 6% is held by the ten largest clones.

CDR1 and CDR2 were assigned from the germline V gene (reference sequence) as PRHDT and FYEKMQ. The CDR3 has 17 amino acids, counting the end cysteine and phenylalanine. The read is trimmed to its CDR3 DNA, 51 bases read in frame from base 1. The junction shows trimming of 3 bases on V and 1 base on J, and the gene matches do not reach 9 bases of it. This sequence was found in a woman aged 45 to 65 with active or convalescent COVID-19. The sample taken for sequencing was peripheral blood. The chain is assembled from TRBV13 and TRBJ1-3; the central 7 bases match TRBD1. CDR3 region: CASSFIKGADSGNTIYF. The DNA reads as follows: TGTGCCAGCAGCTTCATAAAGGGGGCTGATTCTGGAAACACCATATATTTT.